The clone carrying this T cell receptor beta chain was seen a few times. The target antigen is unknown. The CDR3 is 14 amino acids. Trimming pared 2 bases from V and 3 bases from J, leaving 12 bases between. Germline-derived CDR1 and CDR2 are SGHRS and YFSETQ. The source of the sample is a study of CD4+ T cells in melanoma. Sequencing was performed with immunoSEQ multiplex PCR; in TCRdb, only in-frame clones are kept and a portion is missing. The table lists about 55,000 clones, over 60% of them singletons. Study conclusions and caveats: A reported correlation linked neoantigen-specific CD4+ T cells to CD8+, macrophage and B cell function. Neoantigen-specific CD4+ T cells in melanoma reportedly had diverse differentiation states.

The material sequenced was tumor tissue. The TCR comes from a human donor with melanoma. The V gene is TRBV5-1, the J gene TRBJ2-7; a possible D gene is TRBD2 (7 bases). The CDR3 is CASSFGGGHYEQYF. For the CDR3, the DNA is TGCGCCAGCAGCTTCGGCGGGGGCCACTACGAGCAGTACTTC.